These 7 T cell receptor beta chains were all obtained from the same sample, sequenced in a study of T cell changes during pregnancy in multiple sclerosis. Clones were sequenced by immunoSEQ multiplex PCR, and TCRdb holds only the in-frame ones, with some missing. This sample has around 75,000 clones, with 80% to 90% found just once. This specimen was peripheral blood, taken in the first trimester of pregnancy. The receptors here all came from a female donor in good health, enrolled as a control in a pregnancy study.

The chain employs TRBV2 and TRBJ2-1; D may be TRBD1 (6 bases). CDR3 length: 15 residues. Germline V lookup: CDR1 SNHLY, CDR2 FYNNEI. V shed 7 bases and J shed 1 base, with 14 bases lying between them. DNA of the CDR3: TGTGCCAGCACAGGTACAGGGTCTTCCTACAATGAGCAGTTCTTC. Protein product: CASTGTGSSYNEQFF. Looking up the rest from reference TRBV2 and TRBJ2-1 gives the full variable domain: EPEVTQTPSHQVTQMGQEVILRCVPISNHLYFYWYRQILGQKVEFLVSFYNNEISEKSEIFDDQFSVERPDGSNFTLKIRSTKLEDSAMYFCASTGTGSSYNEQFFGPGTRLTVL.

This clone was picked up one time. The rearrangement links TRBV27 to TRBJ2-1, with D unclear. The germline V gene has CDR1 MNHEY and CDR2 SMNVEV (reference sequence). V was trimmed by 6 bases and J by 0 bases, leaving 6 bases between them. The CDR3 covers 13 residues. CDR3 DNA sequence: TGTGCCAGCAGGTACAGCTCCTACAATGAGCAGTTCTTC. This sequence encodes CASRYSSYNEQFF.

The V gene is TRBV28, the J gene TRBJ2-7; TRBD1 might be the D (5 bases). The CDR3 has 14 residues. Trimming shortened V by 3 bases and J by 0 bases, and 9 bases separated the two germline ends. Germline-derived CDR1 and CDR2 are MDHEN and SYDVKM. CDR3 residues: CASSFAGHSYEQYF. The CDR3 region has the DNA TGTGCCAGCAGTTTTGCAGGGCACTCCTACGAGCAGTACTTC. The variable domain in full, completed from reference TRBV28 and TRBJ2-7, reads DVKVTQSSRYLVKRTGEKVFLECVQDMDHENMFWYRQDPGLGLRLIYFSYDVKMKEKGDIPEGYSVSREKKERFSLILESASTNQTSMYLCASSFAGHSYEQYFGPGTRLTVT.

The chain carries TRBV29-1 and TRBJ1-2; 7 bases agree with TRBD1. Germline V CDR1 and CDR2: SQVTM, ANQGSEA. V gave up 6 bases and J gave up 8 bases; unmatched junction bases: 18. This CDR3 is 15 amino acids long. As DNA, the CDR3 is TGCAGCGTCGGAACCGGGACAGCACTCCCGGTAGGCTACACCTTC. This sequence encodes CSVGTGTALPVGYTF.

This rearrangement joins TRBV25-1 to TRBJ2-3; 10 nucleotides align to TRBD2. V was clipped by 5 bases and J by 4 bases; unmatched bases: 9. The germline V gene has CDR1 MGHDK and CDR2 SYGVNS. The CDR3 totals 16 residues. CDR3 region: CASSPTSGLRSDTQYF. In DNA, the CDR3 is TGTGCCAGCAGTCCGACTAGCGGGCTGAGGTCAGATACGCAGTATTTT.

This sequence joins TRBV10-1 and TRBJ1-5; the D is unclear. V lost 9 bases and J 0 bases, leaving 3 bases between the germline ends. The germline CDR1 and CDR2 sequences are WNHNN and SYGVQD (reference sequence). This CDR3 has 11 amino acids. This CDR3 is CARYSNQPQHF. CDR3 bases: TGCGCCAGGTATAGCAATCAGCCCCAGCATTTT.

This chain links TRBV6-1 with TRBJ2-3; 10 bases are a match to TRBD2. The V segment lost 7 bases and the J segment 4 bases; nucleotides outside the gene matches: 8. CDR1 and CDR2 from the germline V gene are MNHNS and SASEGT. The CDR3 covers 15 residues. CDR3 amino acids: CASMLLAGRPDTQYF. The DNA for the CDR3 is TGTGCCAGCATGCTACTAGCGGGACGGCCAGATACGCAGTATTTT.